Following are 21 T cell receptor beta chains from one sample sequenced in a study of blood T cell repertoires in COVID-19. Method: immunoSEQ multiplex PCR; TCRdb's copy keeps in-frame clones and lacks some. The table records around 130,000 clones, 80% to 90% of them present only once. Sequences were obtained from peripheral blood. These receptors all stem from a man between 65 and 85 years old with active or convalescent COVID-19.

CDR3 nucleotides: TGCGCCATCCTGGACAGGGACCAAGGGGGCTCACCCCTCCACTTT. It specifies CAILDRDQGGSPLHF. The chain links TRBV10-1 to TRBJ1-6; 8 nucleotides agree with TRBD1. Trimming cost V 10 bases and J 10 bases; bases outside gene matches: 15. CDR3 length: 15 residues. CDR1 and CDR2 (germline): WNHNN, SYGVQD (reference sequence).

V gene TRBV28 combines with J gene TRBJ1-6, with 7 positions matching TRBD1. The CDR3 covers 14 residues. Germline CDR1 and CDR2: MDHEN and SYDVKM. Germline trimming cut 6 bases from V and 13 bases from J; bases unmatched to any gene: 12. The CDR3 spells CASRATDRTAPLHF. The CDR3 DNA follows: TGTGCCAGCAGAGCAACGGACAGGACTGCGCCCCTCCACTTT. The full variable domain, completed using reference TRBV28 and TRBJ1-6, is DVKVTQSSRYLVKRTGEKVFLECVQDMDHENMFWYRQDPGLGLRLIYFSYDVKMKEKGDIPEGYSVSREKKERFSLILESASTNQTSMYLCASRATDRTAPLHFGNGTRLTVT.

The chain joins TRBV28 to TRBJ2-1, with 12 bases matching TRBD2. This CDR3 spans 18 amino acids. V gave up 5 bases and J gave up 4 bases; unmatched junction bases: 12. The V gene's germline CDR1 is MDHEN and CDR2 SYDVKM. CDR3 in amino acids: CASSPPPPGTSGYNEQFF. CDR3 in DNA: TGTGCCAGCAGTCCCCCGCCCCCCGGGACTAGCGGGTACAATGAGCAGTTCTTC.

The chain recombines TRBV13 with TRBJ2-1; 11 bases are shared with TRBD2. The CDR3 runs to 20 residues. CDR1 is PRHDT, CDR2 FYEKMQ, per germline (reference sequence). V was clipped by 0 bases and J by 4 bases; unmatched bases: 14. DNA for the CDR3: TGTGCCAGCAGCTTAGGCCTAATGGGGCTAGCGGGAGGTCCGTACAATGAGCAGTTCTTC. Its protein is CASSLGLMGLAGGPYNEQFF. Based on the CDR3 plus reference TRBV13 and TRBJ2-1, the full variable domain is AAGVIQSPRHLIKEKRETATLKCYPIPRHDTVYWYQQGPGQDPQFLISFYEKMQSDKGSIPDRFSAQQFSDYHSELNMSSLELGDSALYFCASSLGLMGLAGGPYNEQFFGPGTRLTVL.

CDR3 sequence (DNA): TGTGCCATCAGTGATCCGGATGGAGGGGAGACCCAGTACTTC. Protein sequence: CAISDPDGGETQYF. This chain links TRBV10-3 with TRBJ2-5; tentatively, D is TRBD2 (6 bases). CDR3 size: 14 residues. Germline V gene lookup returns CDR1 ENHRY and CDR2 SYGVKD. V lost 3 bases and J 5 bases, leaving 13 bases between the germline ends.

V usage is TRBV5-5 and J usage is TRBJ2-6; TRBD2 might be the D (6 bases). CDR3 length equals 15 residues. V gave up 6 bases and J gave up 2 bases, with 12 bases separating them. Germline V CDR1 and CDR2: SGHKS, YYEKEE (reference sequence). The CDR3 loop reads CASTGWRAGANVLTF. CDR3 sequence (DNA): TGTGCCAGCACCGGGTGGAGGGCTGGGGCCAACGTCCTGACTTTC.

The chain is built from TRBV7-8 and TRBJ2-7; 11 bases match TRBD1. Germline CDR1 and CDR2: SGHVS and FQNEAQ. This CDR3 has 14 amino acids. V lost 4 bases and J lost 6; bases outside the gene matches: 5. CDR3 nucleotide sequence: TGTGCCAGCAGCTCGGACAGGGGGCTTAGCGAGCAGTACTTC. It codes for CASSSDRGLSEQYF.

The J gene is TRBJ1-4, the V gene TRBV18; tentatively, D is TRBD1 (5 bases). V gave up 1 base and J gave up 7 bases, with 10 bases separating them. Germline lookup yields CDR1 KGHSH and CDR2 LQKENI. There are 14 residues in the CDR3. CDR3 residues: CASSPRDFREKLFF. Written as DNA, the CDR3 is TGTGCCAGCTCACCACGGGACTTCCGTGAAAAACTGTTTTTT.

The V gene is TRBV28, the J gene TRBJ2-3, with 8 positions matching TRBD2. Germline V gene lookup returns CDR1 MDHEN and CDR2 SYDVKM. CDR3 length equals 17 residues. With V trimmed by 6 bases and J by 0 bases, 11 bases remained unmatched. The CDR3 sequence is CASSTILAGTSTDTQYF. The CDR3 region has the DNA TGTGCCAGCAGCACCATTTTAGCGGGGACTAGCACAGATACGCAGTATTTT.

CDR3 sequence (DNA): TGTGCCAGCAGTCCGACCGGGTCTCTGCCCCAGCATTTT. Translated, it gives CASSPTGSLPQHF. The rearrangement joins TRBV28 to TRBJ1-5; no clear D gene. The CDR3 contains 13 residues. Trimming took 5 bases from V and 9 from J, leaving 14 bases between them. Germline-derived CDR1 and CDR2 are MDHEN and SYDVKM.

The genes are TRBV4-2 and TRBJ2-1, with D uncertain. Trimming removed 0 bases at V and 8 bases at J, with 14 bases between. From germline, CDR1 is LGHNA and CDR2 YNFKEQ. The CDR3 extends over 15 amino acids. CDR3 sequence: CASSQDGSSNDEQFF. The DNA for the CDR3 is TGTGCCAGCAGCCAAGATGGGTCTAGTAACGATGAGCAGTTCTTC.

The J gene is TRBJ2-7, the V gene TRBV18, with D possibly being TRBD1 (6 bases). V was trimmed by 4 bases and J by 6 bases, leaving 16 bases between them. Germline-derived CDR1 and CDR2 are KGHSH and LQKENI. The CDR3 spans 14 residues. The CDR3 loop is CASSLTGTTGEQYF. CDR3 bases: TGTGCCAGCTCACTAACCGGGACAACCGGCGAGCAGTACTTC. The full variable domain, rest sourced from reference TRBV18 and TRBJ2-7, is NAGVMQNPRHLVRRRGQEARLRCSPMKGHSHVYWYRQLPEEGLKFMVYLQKENIIDESGMPKERFSAEFPKEGPSILRIQQVVRGDSAAYFCASSLTGTTGEQYFGPGTRLTVT.

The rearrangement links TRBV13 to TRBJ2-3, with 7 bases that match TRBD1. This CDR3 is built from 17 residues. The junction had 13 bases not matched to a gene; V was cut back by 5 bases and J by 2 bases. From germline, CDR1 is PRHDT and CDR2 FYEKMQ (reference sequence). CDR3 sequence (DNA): TGTGCCAGCAGCCCCCCCCACAGGGGCATACTCACAGATACGCAGTATTTT. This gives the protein CASSPPHRGILTDTQYF. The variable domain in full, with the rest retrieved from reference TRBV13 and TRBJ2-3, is AAGVIQSPRHLIKEKRETATLKCYPIPRHDTVYWYQQGPGQDPQFLISFYEKMQSDKGSIPDRFSAQQFSDYHSELNMSSLELGDSALYFCASSPPHRGILTDTQYFGPGTRLTVL.

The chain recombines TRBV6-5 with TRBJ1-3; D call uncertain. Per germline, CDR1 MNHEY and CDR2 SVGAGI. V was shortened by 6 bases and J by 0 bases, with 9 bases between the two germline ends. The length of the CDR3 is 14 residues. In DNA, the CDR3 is TGTGCCAGCAGGAACGGTGACTCTGGAAACACCATATATTTT. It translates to CASRNGDSGNTIYF.

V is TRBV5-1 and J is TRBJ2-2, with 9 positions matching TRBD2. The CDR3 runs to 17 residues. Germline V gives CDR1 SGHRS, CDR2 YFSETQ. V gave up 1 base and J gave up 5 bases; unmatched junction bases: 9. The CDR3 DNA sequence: TGCGCCAGCAGCTTGAATAGCGGGGGTGGATCGACCGGGGAGCTGTTTTTT. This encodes CASSLNSGGGSTGELFF. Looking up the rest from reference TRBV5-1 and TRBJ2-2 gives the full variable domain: KAGVTQTPRYLIKTRGQQVTLSCSPISGHRSVSWYQQTPGQGLQFLFEYFSETQRNKGNFPGRFSGRQFSNSRSEMNVSTLELGDSALYLCASSLNSGGGSTGELFFGEGSRLTVL.

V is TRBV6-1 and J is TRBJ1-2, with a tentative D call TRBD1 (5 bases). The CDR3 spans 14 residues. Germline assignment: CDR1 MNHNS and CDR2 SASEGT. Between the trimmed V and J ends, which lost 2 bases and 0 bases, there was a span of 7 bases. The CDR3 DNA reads TGTGCCAGCAGTGAATGGGGCGCTAACTATGGCTACACCTTC. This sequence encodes CASSEWGANYGYTF.

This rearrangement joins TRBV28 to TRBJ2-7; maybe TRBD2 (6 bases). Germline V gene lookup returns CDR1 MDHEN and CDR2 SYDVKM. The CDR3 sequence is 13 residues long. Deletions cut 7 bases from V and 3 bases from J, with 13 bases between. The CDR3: CASTRPGSYEQYF. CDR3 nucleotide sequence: TGTGCCAGCACCCGCCCCGGGAGCTACGAGCAGTACTTC.

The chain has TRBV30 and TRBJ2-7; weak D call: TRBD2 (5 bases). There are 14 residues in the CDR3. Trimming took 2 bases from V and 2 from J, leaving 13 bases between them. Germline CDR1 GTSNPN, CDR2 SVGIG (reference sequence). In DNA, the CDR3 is TGTGCCTGGAGTCGGGTTCCCGGGGCCTACGAGCAGTACTTC. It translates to CAWSRVPGAYEQYF. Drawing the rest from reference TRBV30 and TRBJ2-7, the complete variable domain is SQTIHQWPATLVQPVGSPLSLECTVEGTSNPNLYWYRQAAGRGLQLLFYSVGIGQISSEVPQNLSASRPQDRQFILSSKKLLLSDSGFYLCAWSRVPGAYEQYFGPGTRLTVT.

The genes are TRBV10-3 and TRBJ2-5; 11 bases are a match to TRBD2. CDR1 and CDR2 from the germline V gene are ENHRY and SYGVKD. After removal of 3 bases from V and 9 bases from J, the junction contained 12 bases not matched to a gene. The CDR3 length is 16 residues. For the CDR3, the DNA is TGTGCCATCAGTGATCCGGGACTAGCGGCCGACAGGGCCCAGTACTTC. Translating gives CAISDPGLAADRAQYF.

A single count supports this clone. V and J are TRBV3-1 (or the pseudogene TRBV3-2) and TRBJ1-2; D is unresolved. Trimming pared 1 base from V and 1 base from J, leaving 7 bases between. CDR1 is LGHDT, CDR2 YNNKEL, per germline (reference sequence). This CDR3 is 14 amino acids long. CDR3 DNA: TGTGCCAGCAGCCAAGGTTCAGGTAACTATGGCTACACCTTC. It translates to CASSQGSGNYGYTF.

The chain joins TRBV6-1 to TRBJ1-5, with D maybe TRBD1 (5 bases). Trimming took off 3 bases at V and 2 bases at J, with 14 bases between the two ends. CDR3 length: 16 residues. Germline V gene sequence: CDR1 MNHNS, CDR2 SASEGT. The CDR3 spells CASSDNRGVGNQPQHF. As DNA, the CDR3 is TGTGCCAGCAGTGACAATCGGGGGGTTGGCAATCAGCCCCAGCATTTT.